A single sample is the source of the 24 T cell receptor beta chains below, sequenced in a study of cytomegalovirus exposure and HLA in healthy donors. PCR primers comprised 60 Vbeta and 13 Jbeta primers. Only in-frame clones appear in the TCRdb table, and some are missing; sequencing was by immunoSEQ multiplex PCR. The sample carries about 160,000 clones, about four fifths recorded once. Sequenced: PBMCs. The receptors originated from a man aged 50-60 years in good health and CMV-seropositive.

The rearrangement joins TRBV28 to TRBJ2-5, with 8 nucleotides matching TRBD1. Trimming took 6 bases from V and 3 from J; bases not matched to a gene: 9. This CDR3 is 15 amino acids long. CDR1 and CDR2 (germline): MDHEN, SYDVKM. The CDR3 sequence is CASSRRTGTEETQYF. The CDR3 coding sequence is TGTGCCAGCAGCCGAAGGACAGGGACTGAAGAGACCCAGTACTTC.

This clone appeared once. This chain connects TRBV10-3 to TRBJ2-2, with 9 bases aligning to TRBD1. The CDR3 contains 14 residues. J was trimmed by 5 bases and V by 7 bases; bases with no gene match: 5. In germline, CDR1 is ENHRY, CDR2 SYGVKD. CDR3 nucleotides: TGTGCCATCAATACAGGGGGCCGGACCGGGGAGCTGTTTTTT. Protein: CAINTGGRTGELFF.

The chain employs TRBV28 and TRBJ1-5; D uncertain. CDR1 and CDR2 (germline): MDHEN, SYDVKM. V was shortened by 3 bases and J by 0 bases, with 9 bases between the two germline ends. The CDR3 has 15 residues. In DNA, the CDR3 is TGTGCCAGCAGTTTCCCCAGAAATAGCAATCAGCCCCAGCATTTT. The encoded protein is CASSFPRNSNQPQHF.

The gene calls are TRBV6-1 and TRBJ2-1; 7 bases match TRBD2. After removal of 4 bases from V and 0 bases from J, the junction contained 12 bases not matched to a gene. CDR1 and CDR2 (germline): MNHNS, SASEGT. This CDR3 contains 18 residues. CDR3 amino acids: CASSVGRFGGSSYNEQFF. The CDR3 DNA reads TGTGCCAGCAGTGTGGGTAGATTCGGCGGGAGCTCCTACAATGAGCAGTTCTTC.

V usage is TRBV5-1 and J usage is TRBJ2-7; 8 bases are a match to TRBD1. CDR3 length: 13 residues. CDR1 and CDR2 (germline): SGHRS, YFSETQ. V trimming: 0 bases; J trimming: 8 bases; junction bases outside the gene matches: 4. The CDR3 spells CASSLDRGEKQYF. In DNA form, the CDR3 reads TGCGCCAGCAGCTTGGACAGGGGGGAAAAGCAGTACTTC.

The genes are TRBV29-1 and TRBJ2-5; D unclear. With 3 bases removed from V and 5 bases from J, the gap between germline ends came to 10 bases. This CDR3 region has 12 residues. The germline V gene has CDR1 SQVTM and CDR2 ANQGSEA. CDR3 loop: CSVDFTRETQYF. The CDR3 DNA reads as TGCAGCGTTGACTTCACTCGGGAGACCCAGTACTTC.

The rearrangement joins TRBV2 to TRBJ2-7; D is possibly TRBD2 (6 bases). CDR1 is SNHLY and CDR2 is FYNNEI in the germline V gene. The CDR3 extends over 13 amino acids. V was shortened by 5 bases and J by 6 bases, with 14 bases between the two germline ends. This CDR3 is CASSPTSYGEQYF. The CDR3 DNA reads as TGTGCCAGCAGTCCCACTAGCTACGGCGAGCAGTACTTC.

The chain employs TRBV12-1 and TRBJ2-6; the D call in the table, TRBD1, was not verified against the DNA. TRBV12-1 is marked as a pseudogene. The CDR3 contains 16 residues. CDR3: CASSHPGDSGANVLTF. The CDR3 nucleotides read TGTGCCAGCAGCCACCCAGGGGACTCTGGGGCCAACGTCCTGACTTTC.

The rearrangement links TRBV5-1 to TRBJ2-1; TRBD2 matches 10 bases. The germline V gene encodes CDR1 SGHRS and CDR2 YFSETQ. The CDR3 runs 15 residues. V shed 4 bases, J shed 4 bases, and the junction held 5 bases outside the gene matches. The CDR3 spells CASSLAGVSYNEQFF. In nucleotides, the CDR3 is TGCGCCAGCAGCCTAGCGGGAGTGTCGTACAATGAGCAGTTCTTC.

This rearrangement joins TRBV28 to TRBJ2-7; D uncertain. CDR3 size: 14 residues. Germline-derived CDR1 and CDR2 are MDHEN and SYDVKM. V shed 6 bases and J shed 2 bases, with 14 bases lying between them. The CDR3 DNA is TGTGCCAGCAGGGTGGGCTACGGCCCCTACGAGCAGTACTTC. This codes for CASRVGYGPYEQYF.

The CDR3 nucleotides are TGCGCCAGCAGCCAACGCGTAGCAGAAAAACTGTTTTTT. Translating gives CASSQRVAEKLFF. The chain employs TRBV5-1 and TRBJ1-4; D remains ambiguous. Trimming removed 4 bases at V and 8 bases at J, with 12 bases between. This CDR3 spans 13 amino acids. Germline V gene lookup returns CDR1 SGHRS and CDR2 YFSETQ.

The chain is built from TRBV5-1 and TRBJ2-7, with 8 bases that match TRBD1. The J segment lost 2 bases and the V segment lost 5 bases, leaving 6 bases of the junction unmatched. Germline CDR1 SGHRS, CDR2 YFSETQ. The CDR3 has 14 residues. This CDR3 reads CASRRGQGAYEQYF. The CDR3 DNA reads TGCGCCAGCAGAAGAGGACAGGGTGCCTACGAGCAGTACTTC.

Turning to this clone: One end of the junction varies from germline; a read error may be responsible. The rearrangement uses TRBV7-7 and TRBJ2-1; weak D call: TRBD2 (5 bases). The germline CDR1 and CDR2 sequences are SSHAT and FNYEAQ (reference sequence). This CDR3 is built from 15 residues. The CDR3 coding sequence is TGTGCTAGCAGCCCCGAGTGGGAGCCCTACAATGAGCAGTTCTTC. It is translated as CASSPEWEPYNEQFF.

The chain joins TRBV2 to TRBJ2-3, with D unclear. The CDR3 extends over 11 amino acids. Germline CDR1 reads SNHLY; CDR2 reads FYNNEI. Trimming shortened V by 3 bases and J by 6 bases, and 4 bases separated the two germline ends. The CDR3 region is CASSDYDTQYF. The CDR3 DNA reads TGTGCCAGCAGTGATTATGATACGCAGTATTTT.

The rearrangement joins TRBV7-9 to TRBJ2-1; 7 positions agree with TRBD2. With 2 bases clipped from V and 0 bases from J, the junction kept 13 bases outside the gene matches. The CDR3 length is 19 residues. Germline V CDR1 and CDR2: SEHNR, FQNEAQ (reference sequence). The CDR3 region has the DNA TGTGCCAGCAGCTTAAGCCCCCTCATTGGCGGGAGCTCCTACAATGAGCAGTTCTTC. Translation: CASSLSPLIGGSSYNEQFF.

The rearrangement uses TRBV19 and TRBJ2-7; 12 bases map to TRBD1. CDR1 is LNHDA, CDR2 SQIVND, per germline (reference sequence). Trimming removed 7 bases from V and 7 bases from J; junction bases left unmatched: 8. The CDR3 is 14 amino acids. The CDR3: CASTPGQGAREQYF. DNA of the CDR3: TGTGCCAGTACTCCGGGACAGGGGGCGCGGGAGCAGTACTTC. Full variable domain (rest looked up from reference TRBV19 and TRBJ2-7): DGGITQSPKYLFRKEGQNVTLSCEQNLNHDAMYWYRQDPGQGLRLIYYSQIVNDFQKGDIAEGYSVSREKKESFPLTVTSAQKNPTAFYLCASTPGQGAREQYFGPGTRLTVT.

This chain uses TRBV9 with TRBJ2-7; TRBD2 aligns across 13 bases. V shed 3 bases and J 7 bases; nucleotides not matched to a gene: 10. The CDR3 sequence is 16 residues long. CDR1 is SGDLS, CDR2 YYNGEE, per germline. Here the CDR3 reads CASSGGLAGDLGEQYF. CDR3 DNA: TGTGCCAGCAGCGGAGGACTAGCGGGGGACCTCGGGGAGCAGTACTTC.

This clone was found once. V is TRBV5-1 and J is TRBJ1-6; 7 bases line up with TRBD1. The CDR3 sequence is 15 residues long. Germline CDR1 SGHRS, CDR2 YFSETQ. Losses at the gene ends were 4 bases for V and 7 bases for J; bases not matched to a gene: 8. As DNA, the CDR3 is TGCGCCAGCAGCGAAAGACAGGGTTTAAATTCACCCCTCCACTTT. Translated: CASSERQGLNSPLHF. Based on the CDR3 plus reference TRBV5-1 and TRBJ1-6, the full variable domain is KAGVTQTPRYLIKTRGQQVTLSCSPISGHRSVSWYQQTPGQGLQFLFEYFSETQRNKGNFPGRFSGRQFSNSRSEMNVSTLELGDSALYLCASSERQGLNSPLHFGNGTRLTVT.

The chain is built from TRBV6-5 and TRBJ2-7; 8 bases agree with TRBD2. J gave up 2 bases and V 2 bases, and 5 bases lay outside the gene matches. Germline lookup yields CDR1 MNHEY and CDR2 SVGAGI. This CDR3 has 15 residues. CDR3 DNA sequence: TGTGCCAGCAGTTACGGGGTAGCGGGAACCTACGAGCAGTACTTC. Its protein is CASSYGVAGTYEQYF.

The V call is TRBV19, the J call TRBJ2-3; 10 bases are shared with TRBD1. The germline gives CDR1 LNHDA, CDR2 SQIVND (reference sequence). V lost 4 bases to trimming and J lost 2 bases; unmatched junction nucleotides: 3. The CDR3 is 15 residues long. The CDR3 bases are TGTGCCAGTAGTAGGGGGACAGGGGCCACAGATACGCAGTATTTT. It yields the protein CASSRGTGATDTQYF. Drawing the rest from reference TRBV19 and TRBJ2-3, the complete variable domain is DGGITQSPKYLFRKEGQNVTLSCEQNLNHDAMYWYRQDPGQGLRLIYYSQIVNDFQKGDIAEGYSVSREKKESFPLTVTSAQKNPTAFYLCASSRGTGATDTQYFGPGTRLTVL.

This chain uses TRBV9 with TRBJ2-2; 8 bases line up with TRBD2. CDR1 and CDR2 from the germline V gene are SGDLS and YYNGEE. The CDR3 is 16 amino acids. The trim removed 0 bases at V and 5 bases at J, leaving 6 bases unmatched. The CDR3 region is CASSVARGEGTGELFF. CDR3 DNA sequence: TGTGCCAGCAGCGTAGCGCGGGGGGAGGGGACCGGGGAGCTGTTTTTT.

This clone turned up a few times. The junction departs from germline at one end; a sequencing error may be responsible. The genes are TRBV7-9 and TRBJ2-7, with 12 bases aligning to TRBD2. The CDR3 has 16 residues. Germline V gene lookup returns CDR1 SEHNR and CDR2 FQNEAQ (reference sequence). The chain's CDR3 is CSSSPTTSGRSGEQYF. The CDR3 DNA sequence: TGTTCCAGCAGTCCTACAACTAGCGGGAGGTCCGGGGAGCAGTACTTC.

The chain couples TRBV5-4 to TRBJ1-2; the match to TRBD1 covers 9 bases. V lost 5 bases to trimming and J lost 6 bases; unmatched junction nucleotides: 14. This CDR3 spans 16 amino acids. From germline, CDR1 is SGHNT and CDR2 YYREEE (reference sequence). The CDR3, as DNA: TGTGCCAGCAGTTCCCTTGATAACAGGGGGCGGGATGGCTACACCTTC. As protein: CASSSLDNRGRDGYTF.

The chain carries TRBV6-5 and TRBJ2-7; tentatively, D is TRBD2 (6 bases). Per the germline V gene, CDR1 is MNHEY and CDR2 is SVGAGI. This CDR3 has 15 amino acids. V was trimmed by 2 bases and J by 3 bases, leaving 14 bases between them. CDR3 sequence: CASSYLRETFYEQYF. In nucleotides, the CDR3 is TGTGCCAGCAGTTACCTACGGGAGACTTTCTACGAGCAGTACTTC.